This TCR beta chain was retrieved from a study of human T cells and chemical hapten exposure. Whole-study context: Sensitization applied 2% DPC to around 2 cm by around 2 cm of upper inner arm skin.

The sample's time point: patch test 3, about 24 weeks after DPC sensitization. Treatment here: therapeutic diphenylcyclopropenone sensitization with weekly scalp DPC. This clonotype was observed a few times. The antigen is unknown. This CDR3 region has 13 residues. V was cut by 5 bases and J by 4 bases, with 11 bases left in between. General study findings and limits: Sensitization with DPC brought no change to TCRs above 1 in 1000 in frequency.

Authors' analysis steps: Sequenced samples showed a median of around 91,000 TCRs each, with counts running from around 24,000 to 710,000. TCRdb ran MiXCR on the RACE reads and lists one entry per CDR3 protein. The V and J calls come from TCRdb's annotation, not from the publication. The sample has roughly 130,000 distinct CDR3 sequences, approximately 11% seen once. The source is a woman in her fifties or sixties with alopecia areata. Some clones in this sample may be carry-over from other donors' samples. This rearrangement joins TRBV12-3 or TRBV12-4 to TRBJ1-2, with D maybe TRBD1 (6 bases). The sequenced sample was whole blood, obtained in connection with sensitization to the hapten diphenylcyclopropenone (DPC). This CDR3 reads CASSPGQTYGYTF. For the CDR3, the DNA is TGTGCCAGCAGTCCCGGACAGACCTATGGCTACACCTTC.